This T cell receptor (beta chain) was retrieved from a study of blood T cells in healthy people across ages. About the study: Using template switching, researchers captured about one barcoded beta molecule for each two T cells.

Comment on this clonotype: The target antigen is unknown.

The individuals who served as donors were healthy Caucasians living in Russia, aged about 6 to 100. Primers used in a second PCR of about 6 to 12 cycles were a sample-barcoded 5' primer and a J-beta primer mix. TCRdb re-called the 5' RACE reads with MiXCR, one entry per CDR3 protein. The sample consists of about a million distinct CDR3 sequences, 40% to 60% of them appearing once. Study results and caveats: It was the long-lived donors that had more naive CD4+ cells and higher diversity than aged donors.

This TCR was recovered from a man aged 25-40 years in good health. Material for sequencing was blood.

In DNA, the CDR3 is TGTGCCAGCAGTCGCGACTACTCTGGAAACACCATATATTTT. Translation gives CASSRDYSGNTIYF. The rearrangement links TRBV3-1 to TRBJ1-3; D uncertain. The CDR3 covers 14 residues. The V end was cut by 6 bases, the J end by 0 bases, with 9 bases between. Germline V CDR1 and CDR2: LGHDT, YNNKEL (reference sequence).